This T cell receptor beta chain was recorded in a study of blood T cell repertoires in COVID-19. Whole-study context: Sites in the United States, Italy and Spain provided acute and convalescent COVID-19 samples. T cells, B-cell-depleted T cells, or PBMCs supplied cDNA or gDNA.

Original analysis: Counts of nucleated cells, estimated from reference gene primer amplification, were obtained. Profiling relied on immunoSEQ multiplex PCR, and the TCRdb table lists in-frame clones only, not all of them. For V, J and clone size, that table is used; D and trimming come from the DNA. This table has fewer than 90,000 clones, more than 70% appearing once. CDR1 and CDR2 (germline): SNHLY, FYNNEI. After removal of 5 bases from V and 10 bases from J, the junction contained 7 bases not matched to a gene. CDR3 length: 14 residues. This TCR came from a woman aged 80 or over with acute or convalescent COVID-19. The sample consisted of peripheral blood. V and J are TRBV2 and TRBJ1-6; 8 positions match TRBD1. CDR3 sequence (DNA): TGTGCCAGCAGTACCGGGACAGGTGTATCACCCCTCCACTTT. This encodes CASSTGTGVSPLHF.